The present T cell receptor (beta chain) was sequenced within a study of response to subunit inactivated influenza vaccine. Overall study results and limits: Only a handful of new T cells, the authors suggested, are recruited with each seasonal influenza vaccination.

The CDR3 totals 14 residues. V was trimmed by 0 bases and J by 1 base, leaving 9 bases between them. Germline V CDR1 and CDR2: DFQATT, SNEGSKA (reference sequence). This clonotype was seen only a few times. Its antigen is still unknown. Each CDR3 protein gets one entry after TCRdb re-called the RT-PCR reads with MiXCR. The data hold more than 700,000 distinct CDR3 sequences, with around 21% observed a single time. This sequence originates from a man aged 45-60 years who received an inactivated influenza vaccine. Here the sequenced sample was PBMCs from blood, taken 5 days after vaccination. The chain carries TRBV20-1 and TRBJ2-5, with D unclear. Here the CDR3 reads CSARELTLQETQYF. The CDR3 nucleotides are TGCAGTGCTAGAGAACTCACCCTCCAAGAGACCCAGTACTTC.